The entry below describes one T cell receptor beta chain. The data belong to a study of T cell changes during pregnancy in multiple sclerosis. Method: immunoSEQ multiplex PCR; TCRdb's copy keeps in-frame clones and lacks some. The sample contains approximately 100,000 clones, about 90% of which appear only once. Here the sequenced sample was peripheral blood, taken before pregnancy. This clonotype was sampled from a female donor with multiple sclerosis, enrolled in a pregnancy study.

The CDR3 here is CASGKQGLYGYTF. The CDR3 region has the DNA TGTGCCAGTGGTAAACAGGGTTTATACGGCTACACCTTC. The J gene is TRBJ1-2, the V gene TRBV7-9, with D perhaps TRBD1 (6 bases). From germline, CDR1 is SEHNR and CDR2 FQNEAQ (reference sequence). V was cut by 9 bases and J by 8 bases, with 19 bases left in between. This CDR3 has 13 residues.